These 14 T cell receptor beta chains came from one sample sequenced in a study of shared clonotypes between healthy human individuals. Profiling relied on immunoSEQ multiplex PCR, and the TCRdb table lists in-frame clones only, not all of them. The table lists over a million clones, roughly 96% of them singletons. The sample was naive CD4+ T cells sorted from blood. Subset denoted: CD45RA+ positively selected. Source of these receptors: a man in his thirties or forties in good health.

The CDR3 reads CACGRTNTEAFF. CDR3 coding DNA: TGTGCCTGCGGCAGGACGAACACTGAAGCTTTCTTT. The chain has TRBV30 and TRBJ1-1; D is ambiguous. Trimming took 6 bases from V and 1 from J, leaving 9 bases between them. There are 12 residues in the CDR3. Germline lookup yields CDR1 GTSNPN and CDR2 SVGIG (reference sequence).

The J gene is TRBJ2-3, the V gene TRBV7-3; D remains ambiguous. The CDR3 extends over 15 amino acids. With 2 bases removed from V and 2 bases from J, the gap between germline ends came to 11 bases. Germline CDR1 is SGHTA and CDR2 is FQGTGA. Here the CDR3 DNA reads TGTGCCAGCAGCTTATATAACGGCTACACAGATACGCAGTATTTT. Amino acids: CASSLYNGYTDTQYF.

CDR3 coding DNA: TGTGCCAGCAGCCCAATCTTAGCGGGAGGGCAAGAGACCCAGTACTTC. Residues: CASSPILAGGQETQYF. The rearrangement links TRBV11-2 to TRBJ2-5, with TRBD2 matching 11 bases. Germline V gene sequence: CDR1 SGHAT, CDR2 FQNNGV. V gave up 5 bases and J gave up 2 bases; unmatched junction bases: 7. The CDR3 runs 16 residues.

The CDR3 sequence: CASSLGDNPAAKLFF. The CDR3 bases are TGTGCCAGCAGCTTAGGGGATAACCCCGCTGCAAAACTGTTTTTT. The rearrangement joins TRBV7-6 to TRBJ1-4; D remains ambiguous. The V end was cut by 1 base, the J end by 10 bases, with 16 bases between. The germline V gene has CDR1 SGHVS and CDR2 FNYEAQ. The CDR3 runs 15 residues.

CDR3 DNA sequence: TGTGCCAGCAGCGGACAGTCCTCTGGAAACACCATATATTTT. Protein sequence: CASSGQSSGNTIYF. The J gene is TRBJ1-3, the V gene TRBV6-6, with D perhaps TRBD1 (6 bases). Trimming took off 6 bases at V and 0 bases at J, with 9 bases between the two ends. Germline CDR1 MNHNY, CDR2 SVGAGI (reference sequence). This CDR3 is built from 14 residues.

V and J are TRBV2 and TRBJ2-3; D is possibly TRBD1 or TRBD2 (5 bases each). Deletions cut 6 bases from V and 2 bases from J, with 12 bases between. CDR1 is SNHLY and CDR2 is FYNNEI in the germline V gene. The CDR3 has 14 amino acids. The CDR3: CASSRDDFTDTQYF. CDR3 nucleotides: TGTGCCAGCAGCCGGGACGATTTCACAGATACGCAGTATTTT.

This clone was recorded only once. V is TRBV5-1 and J is TRBJ2-7; TRBD1 or TRBD2 may be the D gene (5 bases each). CDR1 is SGHRS and CDR2 is YFSETQ in the germline V gene. Trimming stripped 4 bases from V and 6 bases from J, with 14 bases between. The CDR3 has 13 residues. The CDR3 is CASSAGTGSEQYF. The CDR3 nucleotides read TGCGCCAGCAGCGCCGGGACGGGATCCGAGCAGTACTTC.

The rearrangement links TRBV9 to TRBJ2-7; tentative D call: TRBD2 (5 bases). Germline V gives CDR1 SGDLS, CDR2 YYNGEE. V lost 0 bases and J 1 base, leaving 11 bases between the germline ends. This CDR3 has 15 amino acids. In DNA, the CDR3 is TGTGCCAGCAGCGTAGATGGTGGGAGTTCCTACGAGCAGTACTTC. The encoded protein is CASSVDGGSSYEQYF.

Note on this clone: The same CDR3 is also encoded by other DNA sequences in this sample. The J gene is TRBJ2-1, the V gene TRBV7-8, with 10 bases aligning to TRBD2. V shed 5 bases and J 3 bases; nucleotides not matched to a gene: 4. CDR3 size: 15 residues. Germline-derived CDR1 and CDR2 are SGHVS and FQNEAQ. The CDR3: CASSLGLAVYNEQFF. In DNA form, the CDR3 reads TGTGCCAGCAGCCTCGGACTAGCGGTCTACAATGAGCAGTTCTTC.

The chain has TRBV6-1 and TRBJ2-7; 7 nucleotides match TRBD2. The CDR3 is 15 residues long. Germline V gene lookup returns CDR1 MNHNS and CDR2 SASEGT. With 3 bases clipped from V and 2 bases from J, the junction kept 7 bases outside the gene matches. The CDR3 here is CASSDGGEIPYEQYF. The CDR3 coding sequence is TGTGCCAGCAGTGATGGGGGGGAGATTCCCTACGAGCAGTACTTC.

The chain has TRBV5-1 and TRBJ1-4; 10 nucleotides match TRBD1. CDR1 SGHRS and CDR2 YFSETQ come from the germline V gene. V shed 3 bases and J 4 bases; nucleotides not matched to a gene: 3. The CDR3 consists of 15 residues. The CDR3 sequence is CASSSRTGGNEKLFF. The CDR3 bases are TGCGCCAGCAGCTCTAGGACAGGGGGTAATGAAAAACTGTTTTTT.

The genes are TRBV28 and TRBJ2-7; D may be TRBD1 (6 bases). There are 15 residues in the CDR3. The germline V gene has CDR1 MDHEN and CDR2 SYDVKM. The ends were cut back, 4 bases at V and 2 bases at J, with 15 bases in the middle. CDR3 coding DNA: TGTGCCAGCAGTTCACCCGACAGGAGACCCTACGAGCAGTACTTC. This codes for CASSSPDRRPYEQYF. The variable domain in full, with the rest retrieved from reference TRBV28 and TRBJ2-7, is DVKVTQSSRYLVKRTGEKVFLECVQDMDHENMFWYRQDPGLGLRLIYFSYDVKMKEKGDIPEGYSVSREKKERFSLILESASTNQTSMYLCASSSPDRRPYEQYFGPGTRLTVT.

V usage is TRBV6-5 and J usage is TRBJ2-7; the match to TRBD2 covers 10 bases. CDR1 and CDR2 (germline): MNHEY, SVGAGI. The J segment lost 4 bases and the V segment lost 5 bases, leaving 5 bases of the junction unmatched. This CDR3 region has 14 residues. CDR3 DNA sequence: TGTGCCAGCAGTCGACGGACTAGCGGATACGAGCAGTACTTC. It translates to CASSRRTSGYEQYF.

This sequence joins TRBV28 and TRBJ2-1; D is undetermined. The CDR3 extends over 15 amino acids. Between the trimmed V and J ends, which lost 7 bases and 0 bases, there was a span of 13 bases. CDR1 and CDR2 from the germline V gene are MDHEN and SYDVKM. CDR3 DNA: TGTGCCAGCATCTATGATTCTAGCTCCTACAATGAGCAGTTCTTC. Protein: CASIYDSSSYNEQFF.